The entry below describes one T cell receptor beta chain. The time point denotes: newly diagnosed GD, antithyroid drugs for less than 3 months. Making the TCR library involved RNA that had been extracted from PBMCs. The CDR3 extends over 15 amino acids. Germline trimming cut 5 bases from V and 5 bases from J; bases unmatched to any gene: 8. Germline CDR1 reads MNHEY; CDR2 reads SMNVEV (reference sequence). Both iRepertoire HTBI primers and Arm-PCR of CDR3 regions were used to build the TCR beta libraries. TCRdb reprocessed the multiplex PCR reads with MiXCR, giving one entry per CDR3 protein. The sample holds 300,000 to 400,000 distinct CDR3 sequences; 15% to 18% are singletons and the top ten take about 20%. The sample originates from a study of regulatory T cells in long-lasting Graves disease.

This receptor was taken from a female donor with Graves disease. The chain links TRBV27 to TRBJ1-2; 10 nucleotides align to TRBD1. Sequencing was performed on peripheral blood mononuclear cells (PBMCs), taken at new diagnosis, from a patient treated with antithyroid drugs. CDR3: CASSQGPGQGYGYTF. The DNA for the CDR3 is TGTGCCAGCAGTCAAGGTCCGGGACAGGGGTATGGCTACACCTTC.